This is a list of T cell receptor beta chains from one sample in a study of shared clonotypes between healthy human individuals. The protocol was immunoSEQ multiplex PCR, while the TCRdb copy is restricted to in-frame clones and leaves out a portion. Of hundreds of thousands of clones listed, about 95% are singletons. The sequenced material came from naive CD8+ T cells sorted from blood. These receptors originate from a woman in her twenties or thirties in good health. Each CDR3 is given with its conserved first and last residue. D genes are given only for firm matches. Some rows have no size entry. The others give once, few or many, or a class for an expanded clone.

j_gene	d_gene	v_gene	abundance	CDR3aa	CDR3nt
TRBJ2-3	NA	TRBV19	once	CASSTLNEGPVADTQYF	TGTGCCAGTAGTACCCTAAACGAGGGTCCAGTTGCAGATACGCAGTATTTT
TRBJ2-7	NA	TRBV27	NA	CASSPTNPYEQYF	TGTGCCAGCAGTCCTACAAACCCCTACGAGCAGTACTTC
TRBJ1-3	NA	TRBV9	NA	CASSAGARDTIYF	TGTGCCAGCAGCGCAGGGGCCCGCGACACCATATATTTT
TRBJ2-1	TRBD2	TRBV5-1	NA	CASSLTWTSGIPYNEQFF	TGCGCCAGCAGCTTGACCTGGACTAGCGGTATCCCCTACAATGAGCAGTTCTTC
TRBJ2-2	TRBD2	TRBV28	NA	CATVQAGVGELFF	TGTGCCACCGTTCAAGCGGGAGTAGGGGAGCTGTTTTTT
TRBJ2-1	NA	TRBV30	NA	CAGYSYNEQFF	TGTGCCGGGTATTCCTACAATGAGCAGTTCTTC
TRBJ2-7	NA	TRBV7-9	once	CASSPKRTYEQYF	TGTGCCAGCAGCCCCAAAAGGACCTACGAGCAGTACTTC
TRBJ1-2	NA	TRBV28	NA	CASSSGLNYGYTF	TGTGCCAGCAGCTCGGGACTGAACTATGGCTACACCTTC
TRBJ1-2	NA	TRBV6-5	NA	CASSYSTGNGYTF	TGTGCCAGCAGTTACTCCACAGGGAATGGCTACACCTTC
TRBJ2-7	NA	TRBV9	NA	CASSPQEVGTYEQYF	TGTGCCAGCAGCCCCCAAGAGGTGGGAACCTACGAGCAGTACTTC
TRBJ1-2	TRBD1	TRBV5-4	NA	CASSTRQGPYGYTF	TGTGCCAGCAGCACCCGACAGGGTCCATATGGCTACACCTTC
TRBJ2-1	TRBD2	TRBV19	NA	CASSSSGNYNEQFF	TGTGCCAGTAGTTCGAGCGGGAATTACAATGAGCAGTTCTTC
TRBJ1-2	TRBD1	TRBV7-6	NA	CASSLATGGSYGYTF	TGTGCCAGCAGCTTAGCGACAGGGGGAAGCTATGGCTACACCTTC
TRBJ1-2	NA	TRBV20-1	NA	CSARTNYGYTF	TGCAGTGCACGAACCAACTATGGCTACACCTTC
TRBJ2-5	TRBD1	TRBV15	NA	CATAADRGQTQYF	TGTGCCACCGCCGCGGACAGGGGACAGACCCAGTACTTC
TRBJ2-7	TRBD1	TRBV10-1	NA	CASSKKPGGSYEQYF	TGCGCCAGCAGCAAAAAACCAGGGGGCTCCTACGAGCAGTACTTC
TRBJ2-1	TRBD2	TRBV27	NA	CASSLAGSGRINEQFF	TGTGCCAGCAGTTTAGCCGGTAGCGGGAGGATAAATGAGCAGTTCTTC
TRBJ2-3	NA	TRBV5-5	NA	CASSFFRTSTDTQYF	TGTGCCAGCAGCTTTTTTAGAACTAGCACAGATACGCAGTATTTT
TRBJ2-7	NA	TRBV11-2	NA	CASSLTDSDYEQYF	TGTGCCAGCAGCTTAACGGACAGTGATTACGAGCAGTACTTC
TRBJ1-1	TRBD1	TRBV6-1	NA	CASRTGQGFEAFF	TGTGCCAGCAGGACGGGACAGGGGTTTGAAGCTTTCTTT
TRBJ2-1	TRBD2	TRBV27	NA	CASSLGTSGHNEQFF	TGTGCCAGCAGTCTAGGGACTAGCGGACACAATGAGCAGTTCTTC
TRBJ1-5	TRBD1	TRBV28	NA	CASSPGQGRQPQHF	TGTGCCAGCAGTCCGGGACAGGGACGTCAGCCCCAGCATTTT
TRBJ2-7	TRBD2	TRBV27	NA	CASKLAGGYEQYF	TGTGCCAGCAAACTAGCGGGAGGTTACGAGCAGTACTTC